This T cell receptor (beta chain) was found in a study of cytomegalovirus exposure and HLA in healthy donors. Across the whole study: Earlier sequencing of some 190 million T cells yielded around 100 million unique TCR beta sequences.

Use of 60 Vbeta and 13 Jbeta primers characterized the PCR. Clones were sequenced by immunoSEQ multiplex PCR, and TCRdb holds only the in-frame ones, with some missing. The table includes more than 25,000 clones, 55% to 75% detected once. Germline V lookup: CDR1 MDHEN, CDR2 SYDVKM. The J segment lost 6 bases and the V segment lost 7 bases, leaving 24 bases of the junction unmatched. The length of the CDR3 is 19 residues. On this clone itself: Its antigen is undetermined.

General observations from the study: Most of the TCR beta V segments (in an earlier analysis) were productive either about 87% or about 30% of the time. One variant, a missense change in DCLRE1C, was linked in a later analysis to TCR beta V- and J-gene trimming. Other equally common chains were less clonally expanded than HLA-associated TCR beta chains, a later analysis showed.

What was sequenced was PBMCs. The chain has TRBV28 and TRBJ1-5; 7 bases fit TRBD1. The receptor comes from a woman aged 50 to 60 in good health and CMV-seronegative. CDR3 sequence (DNA): TGTGCCAGCAAAGGTCTCAGGGGTGGAGGAGGGACAGCTTTTCAGCCCCAGCATTTT. Translating it yields CASKGLRGGGGTAFQPQHF.